This TCR beta chain was obtained from a study of blood T cell repertoires in COVID-19. Study information: T cells, B-cell-depleted T cells, or PBMCs provided the cDNA or gDNA that served as material.

TCRdb keeps only in-frame clones here, not all; method: immunoSEQ multiplex PCR. The data contain 200,000 to 300,000 clones, 81% of them seen just once; the ten biggest clones take up 7.5%. One Seattle source followed patients from active infection through their disease course. The specimen was peripheral blood. This receptor was identified in a woman aged 80 or over with COVID-19, enrolled during active disease.

The CDR3 reads CASSEATGGNTEAFF. The CDR3 region has the DNA TGTGCCAGCAGTGAAGCAACCGGGGGGAACACTGAAGCTTTCTTT. J is TRBJ1-1 and V is TRBV6-1; a possible D gene is TRBD1 (5 bases). This CDR3 is built from 15 residues. V gave up 0 bases and J gave up 1 base, with 9 bases separating them. In germline, CDR1 is MNHNS, CDR2 SASEGT.